The 18 T cell receptor beta chains given below trace back to one sample, sequenced in a study of blood T cells in healthy people across ages. Primed by a sample-barcoded 5' primer and a J-beta primer mix, a second PCR proceeded for 7 to 11 cycles. TCRdb re-called the 5' RACE reads with MiXCR, one entry per CDR3 protein. The table records about 760,000 distinct CDR3 sequences, around 50% of them present only once. Sequenced: blood. These receptors came from a man aged 35 to 55 in good health.

This chain joins TRBV20-1 and TRBJ2-5; TRBD2 matches at 10 bases. The J call could be wrong; TRBJ2-7 is a better fit for the DNA end. CDR1 DFQATT and CDR2 SNEGSKA come from the germline V gene (reference sequence). The length of the CDR3 is 17 residues. The CDR3: CSASHNPLAGEEYEQYF. For the CDR3, the DNA is TGCAGTGCTAGCCACAACCCCCTAGCGGGAGAGGAATACGAGCAGTACTTC.

This clonotype was seen a handful of times. V and J are TRBV20-1 and TRBJ2-3; 10 bases agree with TRBD2. The CDR3 is 15 amino acids. V shed 3 bases, J shed 4 bases, and the junction held 7 bases outside the gene matches. CDR1 is DFQATT and CDR2 is SNEGSKA in the germline V gene (reference sequence). The CDR3 bases are TGCAGTGCTAGTCATGAGCGGGGGGGTTCAGATACGCAGTATTTT. Translating gives CSASHERGGSDTQYF.

The V call is TRBV20-1, the J call TRBJ1-3, with a possible D match to TRBD1 (6 bases). Germline CDR1 is DFQATT and CDR2 is SNEGSKA (reference sequence). V was pared by 4 bases and J by 5 bases, with 12 bases between. The CDR3 extends over 13 amino acids. CDR3 DNA: TGCAGTGCTATGCAACAGGGTAGAAACACCATATATTTT. Protein: CSAMQQGRNTIYF.

This chain links TRBV15 with TRBJ2-5; D perhaps matches TRBD2 (8 bases). Germline V gene lookup returns CDR1 LNHNV and CDR2 YYDKDF (reference sequence). The CDR3 is made up of 15 amino acids. Trimming took off 5 bases at V and 0 bases at J, with 13 bases between the two ends. Here the CDR3 reads CATSLAGQYQETQYF. The CDR3 DNA reads TGTGCCACCAGCTTAGCGGGACAGTACCAAGAGACCCAGTACTTC.

The sample holds a few counts of this clonotype. CDR3 region: CASSAGPQETQYF. CDR3 nucleotide sequence: TGTGCCAGCAGCGCCGGACCGCAAGAGACCCAGTACTTC. The chain joins TRBV5-4 to TRBJ2-5; no clear D gene. The CDR3 consists of 13 residues. From germline, CDR1 is SGHNT and CDR2 YYREEE (reference sequence). Trimming cost V 4 bases and J 2 bases, with 9 bases left between them.

This chain links TRBV12-3 or TRBV12-4 with TRBJ2-7; 8 bases agree with TRBD2. The CDR3 totals 16 residues. V trimming: 1 base; J trimming: 0 bases; junction bases outside the gene matches: 5. CDR3: CASSLERGKSSYEQYF. The CDR3 region has the DNA TGTGCCAGCAGTTTAGAGCGGGGGAAGAGCTCCTACGAGCAGTACTTC.

V usage is TRBV9 and J usage is TRBJ1-2; D gene unclear. Germline V gene data show CDR1 as SGDLS and CDR2 as YYNGEE. The V end was cut by 3 bases, the J end by 3 bases, with 15 bases between. The CDR3 has 15 amino acids. The CDR3 region is CASSAPLGSYYGYTF. In nucleotides, the CDR3 is TGTGCCAGCAGCGCTCCTTTAGGCTCTTACTATGGCTACACCTTC.

This clonotype came up a few times. The V and J genes are TRBV28 and TRBJ1-6; 7 positions match TRBD1. Germline loops: CDR1 MDHEN, CDR2 SYDVKM. Losses at the gene ends were 4 bases for V and 7 bases for J; bases not matched to a gene: 7. The CDR3 loop spans 15 amino acids. The CDR3: CASSSRQGGNSPLHF. As DNA, the CDR3 is TGTGCCAGCAGTTCGCGACAGGGAGGGAATTCACCCCTCCACTTT.

This clonotype has a handful of counts. The chain has TRBV7-2 and TRBJ2-5; the match to TRBD2 covers 8 bases. Germline lookup yields CDR1 SGHTA and CDR2 FQGNSA. This CDR3 is 14 amino acids long. With V trimmed by 2 bases and J by 4 bases, 3 bases remained unmatched. Here the CDR3 reads CASSLYLAGETQYF. The CDR3 bases are TGTGCCAGCAGCTTATATCTAGCGGGAGAGACCCAGTACTTC.

The chain employs TRBV7-3 and TRBJ2-7; tentatively, D is TRBD1 or TRBD2 (7 bases each). This CDR3 region has 14 residues. Germline CDR1 SGHTA, CDR2 FQGTGA. V was shortened by 8 bases and J by 1 base, with 15 bases between the two germline ends. The CDR3 DNA sequence: TGTGCCAGCGGCGTCCAGGGGGGGTCCTACGAGCAGTACTTC. It codes for CASGVQGGSYEQYF.

This clonotype was recorded a few times. The V gene is TRBV12-3 or TRBV12-4, the J gene TRBJ2-7; no clear D. The CDR3 loop spans 13 amino acids. Trimming removed 5 bases at V and 5 bases at J, with 13 bases between. The CDR3 nucleotides read TGTGCCAGCAGTGCGTGGGCAGCCGACGAGCAGTACTTC. Amino acid sequence: CASSAWAADEQYF.

DNA of the CDR3: TGCGCCAGCAGCTTGGCGACGGGGGGTCCAGGGGAGACCCAGTACTTC. Translation: CASSLATGGPGETQYF. V and J are TRBV5-1 and TRBJ2-5; 7 bases are shared with TRBD2. The CDR3 is made up of 16 amino acids. The junction had 10 bases not matched to a gene; V was cut back by 0 bases and J by 5 bases. CDR1 is SGHRS and CDR2 is YFSETQ in the germline V gene.

CDR3 region: CSVVGGTGDTEAFF. CDR3 coding DNA: TGCAGCGTTGTTGGGGGAACCGGGGACACTGAAGCTTTCTTT. This rearrangement joins TRBV29-1 to TRBJ1-1; possible D gene TRBD1, 5 bases. V was trimmed by 4 bases and J by 3 bases, leaving 15 bases between them. This CDR3 has 14 residues. Germline V lookup: CDR1 SQVTM, CDR2 ANQGSEA.

V and J are TRBV4-3 and TRBJ1-2; the D is unclear. The CDR3 runs 15 residues. Germline V gene lookup returns CDR1 LGHNA and CDR2 YSLEER. V was clipped by 3 bases and J by 6 bases, with 17 bases between them. CDR3 residues: CASSQQVGEGNGYTF. DNA for the CDR3: TGCGCCAGCAGCCAGCAAGTTGGGGAAGGAAATGGCTACACCTTC.

As concerns this clonotype: An end of the junction does not agree with germline; a read error may underlie this. The chain uses TRBV20-1 and TRBJ2-7; 8 nucleotides agree with TRBD2. The length of the CDR3 is 14 residues. The germline gives CDR1 DFQATT, CDR2 SNEGSKA (reference sequence). The CDR3 region is CGASLAGTSYEQYF. CDR3 in DNA: TGCGGTGCTAGTTTAGCGGGGACCTCCTACGAGCAGTACTTC.

In its sample, this clonotype was seen once. V and J are TRBV15 and TRBJ2-3; perhaps TRBD2 as D (7 bases). The CDR3 loop spans 15 amino acids. Germline V gene sequence: CDR1 LNHNV, CDR2 YYDKDF (reference sequence). Trimming stripped 1 base from V and 5 bases from J, with 13 bases between. The CDR3 region is CATSRGGGAEDTQYF. In nucleotides, the CDR3 is TGTGCCACCAGCAGAGGTGGGGGGGCCGAAGATACGCAGTATTTT. The full variable domain, with the rest looked up from reference TRBV15 and TRBJ2-3, is DAMVIQNPRYQVTQFGKPVTLSCSQTLNHNVMYWYQQKSSQAPKLLFHYYDKDFNNEADTPDNFQSRRPNTSFCFLDIRSPGLGDTAMYLCATSRGGGAEDTQYFGPGTRLTVL.

The rearrangement uses TRBV4-1 and TRBJ2-1, with 8 bases fitting TRBD1. Matching the DNA end better, TRBJ2-7 makes the J call doubtful. The germline gives CDR1 MGHRA, CDR2 YSYEKL. This CDR3 has 15 amino acids. The CDR3 DNA is TGCGCCAGCAGCCCACAGGGGGACACCTACAATGAGCAGTACTTC. This codes for CASSPQGDTYNEQYF.

This clonotype showed up just once. J is TRBJ2-7 and V is TRBV28, with D perhaps being TRBD1 or TRBD2 (5 bases each). The CDR3 totals 14 residues. The germline V gene has CDR1 MDHEN and CDR2 SYDVKM. Trimming took 8 bases from V and 1 from J, leaving 15 bases between them. DNA of the CDR3: TGTGCCAGCCGCCTAGGGACGTTTTCCTACGAGCAGTACTTC. This codes for CASRLGTFSYEQYF.